Here is one TCR beta chain with its context. All enrollees were about 18 to 89 years old and from roughly 26 US areas. This specimen comes from a study of blood T cell repertoires in COVID-19. TCRdb's table, derived via immunoSEQ multiplex PCR, lists solely in-frame clones and lacks some. The sample carries hundreds of thousands of clones, around 90% recorded once. Trimming removed 4 bases at V and 5 bases at J, with 11 bases between. Germline lookup yields CDR1 SNHLY and CDR2 FYNNEI. The CDR3 consists of 13 residues. Sequencing used PBMCs or T cells enriched from blood (not recorded which). The chain has TRBV2 and TRBJ1-2, with no clear D. The source of this sequence is a woman between 18 and 29 years old with acute COVID-19. CDR3 protein: CASSVLSGYGYTF. The CDR3 region has the DNA TGTGCCAGCAGTGTACTGTCAGGATATGGCTACACCTTC.